This record looks at one T cell receptor (beta chain) sequence and its context. What it recognizes is unknown. Unmatched junction bases numbered 5, after V lost 1 base and J lost 4 bases. Germline CDR1 SGHRS, CDR2 YFSETQ. The CDR3 consists of 15 residues. TCRdb's table, derived via immunoSEQ multiplex PCR, lists solely in-frame clones and lacks some. The top ten hold about 15% of the sample, which has around 10,000 clones, 79% seen once. The sample originates from a study of cytotoxic CD8 clonotypes in ibrutinib-treated CLL. Study-wide results and caveats: There were few public clonotypes, and on treatment they contracted or stayed stable.

This chain uses TRBV5-1 with TRBJ2-5; TRBD2 agrees at 9 bases. The sample in question was PBMCs, obtained at disease progression, from a patient treated with ibrutinib. This clonotype was obtained from a human donor with chronic lymphocytic leukemia. The CDR3 sequence is CASSLSFSGGETQYF. The CDR3 nucleotides are TGCGCCAGCAGCTTGAGTTTTAGCGGGGGAGAGACCCAGTACTTC.